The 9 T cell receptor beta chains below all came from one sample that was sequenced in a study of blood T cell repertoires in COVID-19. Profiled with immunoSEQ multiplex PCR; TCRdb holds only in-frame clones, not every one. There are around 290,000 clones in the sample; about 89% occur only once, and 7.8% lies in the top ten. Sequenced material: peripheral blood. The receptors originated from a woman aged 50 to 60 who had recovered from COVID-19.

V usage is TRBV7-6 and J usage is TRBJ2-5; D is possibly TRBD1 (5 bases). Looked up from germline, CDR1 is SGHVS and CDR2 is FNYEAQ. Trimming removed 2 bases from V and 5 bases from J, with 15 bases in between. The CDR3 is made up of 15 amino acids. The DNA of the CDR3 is TGTGCCAGCAGCTTAAACCCAGCCGCAGGGGAGACCCAGTACTTC. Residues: CASSLNPAAGETQYF.

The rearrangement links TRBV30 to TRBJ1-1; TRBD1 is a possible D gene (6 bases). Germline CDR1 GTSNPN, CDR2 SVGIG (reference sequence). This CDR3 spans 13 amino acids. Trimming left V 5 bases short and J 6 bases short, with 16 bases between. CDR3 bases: TGTGCCTGGTTACAGGGTCTGGCGTCTGAAGCTTTCTTT. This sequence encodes CAWLQGLASEAFF.

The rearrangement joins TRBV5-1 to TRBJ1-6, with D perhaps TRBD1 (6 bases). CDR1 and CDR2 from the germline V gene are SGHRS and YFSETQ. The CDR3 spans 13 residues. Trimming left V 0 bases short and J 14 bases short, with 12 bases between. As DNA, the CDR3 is TGCGCCAGCAGCTTGGAAACAGGGTGGGCCCTCCACTTT. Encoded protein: CASSLETGWALHF. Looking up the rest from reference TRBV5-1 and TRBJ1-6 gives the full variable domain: KAGVTQTPRYLIKTRGQQVTLSCSPISGHRSVSWYQQTPGQGLQFLFEYFSETQRNKGNFPGRFSGRQFSNSRSEMNVSTLELGDSALYLCASSLETGWALHFGNGTRLTVT.

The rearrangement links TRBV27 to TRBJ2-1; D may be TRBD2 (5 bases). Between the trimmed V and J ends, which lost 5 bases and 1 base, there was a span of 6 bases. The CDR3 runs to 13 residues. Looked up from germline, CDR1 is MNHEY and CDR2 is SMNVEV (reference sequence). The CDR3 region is CASSPGSYNEQFF. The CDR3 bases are TGTGCCAGCAGTCCGGGATCCTACAATGAGCAGTTCTTC.

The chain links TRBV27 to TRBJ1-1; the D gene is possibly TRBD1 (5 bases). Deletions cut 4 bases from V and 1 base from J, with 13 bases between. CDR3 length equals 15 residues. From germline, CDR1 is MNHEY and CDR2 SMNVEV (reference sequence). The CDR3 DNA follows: TGTGCCAGCAGTTCTCCGACAGCAAGGAACACTGAAGCTTTCTTT. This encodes CASSSPTARNTEAFF.

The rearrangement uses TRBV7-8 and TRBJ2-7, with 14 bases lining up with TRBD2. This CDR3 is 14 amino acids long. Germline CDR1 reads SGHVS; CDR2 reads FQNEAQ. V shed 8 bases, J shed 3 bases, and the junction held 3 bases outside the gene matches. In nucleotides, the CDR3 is TGTGCCAGCCTTGGGACTAGCGGGAGCTACGAGCAGTACTTC. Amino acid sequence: CASLGTSGSYEQYF.

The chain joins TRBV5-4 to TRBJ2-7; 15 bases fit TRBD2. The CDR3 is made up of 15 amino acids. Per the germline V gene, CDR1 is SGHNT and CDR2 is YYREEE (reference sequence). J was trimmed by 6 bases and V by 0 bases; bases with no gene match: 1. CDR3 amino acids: CASSLEGLAGGEQYF. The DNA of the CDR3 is TGTGCCAGCAGCTTGGAGGGACTAGCGGGAGGCGAGCAGTACTTC.

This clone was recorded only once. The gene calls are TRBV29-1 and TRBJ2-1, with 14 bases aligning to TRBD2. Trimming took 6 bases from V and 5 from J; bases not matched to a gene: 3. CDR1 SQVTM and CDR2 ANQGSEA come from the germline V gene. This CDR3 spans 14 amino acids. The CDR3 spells CSVKGLAGDNEQFF. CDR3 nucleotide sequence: TGCAGCGTGAAGGGACTAGCGGGGGACAATGAGCAGTTCTTC.

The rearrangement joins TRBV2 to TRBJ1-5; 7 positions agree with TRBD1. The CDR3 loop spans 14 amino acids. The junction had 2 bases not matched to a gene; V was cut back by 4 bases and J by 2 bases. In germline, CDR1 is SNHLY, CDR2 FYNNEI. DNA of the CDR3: TGTGCCAGCAGTGCCGGACAGGGCAATCAGCCCCAGCATTTT. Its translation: CASSAGQGNQPQHF.